This T cell receptor beta chain was sequenced for a study of human T cells and chemical hapten exposure. The wider study: Across its approximately 23 weeks, the study gave patients weekly diphenylcyclopropenone doses to the scalp.

Noted time point: patch test 1, 2 weeks after DPC sensitization. Sample treatment: therapeutic diphenylcyclopropenone sensitization with weekly scalp DPC. Trimming took 9 bases from V and 2 from J; bases not matched to a gene: 9. The CDR3 has 15 residues. CDR1 and CDR2 from the germline V gene are LNHNV and YYDKDF (reference sequence). What the library attached to individual cDNA molecules were unique molecular identifiers. TCRdb fed the RACE reads into MiXCR, producing one record per CDR3 protein. The sample records some 200,000 distinct CDR3 sequences, around 22% being singletons. The V gene is TRBV15, the J gene TRBJ2-3; 9 nucleotides agree with TRBD2. Sequencing was performed on whole blood, taken in connection with sensitization to the hapten diphenylcyclopropenone (DPC). The clonotype originates from a woman between 45 and 65 years old with alopecia areata. Some clones in this sample may be carry-over from other donors' samples. The CDR3 sequence is CATTNSGGPTDTQYF. The CDR3 nucleotides are TGTGCCACAACTAATAGCGGGGGACCCACAGATACGCAGTATTTT.